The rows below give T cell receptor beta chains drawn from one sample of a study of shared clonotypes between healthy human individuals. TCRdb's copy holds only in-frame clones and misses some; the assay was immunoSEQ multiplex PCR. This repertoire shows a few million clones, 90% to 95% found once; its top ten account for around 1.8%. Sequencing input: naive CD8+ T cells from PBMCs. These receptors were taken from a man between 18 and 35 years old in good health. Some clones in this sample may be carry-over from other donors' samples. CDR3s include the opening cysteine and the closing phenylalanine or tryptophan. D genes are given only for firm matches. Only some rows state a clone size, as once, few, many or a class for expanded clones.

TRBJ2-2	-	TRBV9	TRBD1	TGTGCCAGCAGCGTAGGAGGGACAGCGAACACCGGGGAGCTGTTTTTT	CASSVGGTANTGELFF
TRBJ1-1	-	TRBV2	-	TGTGCCAGCACACCGGGGCCGGGTTGGGAAGCTTTCTTT	CASTPGPGWEAFF
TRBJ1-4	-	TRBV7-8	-	TGTGCCAGCAGCAACTACGGACGGATCTCAACTAATGAAAAACTGTTTTTT	CASSNYGRISTNEKLFF
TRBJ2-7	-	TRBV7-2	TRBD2	TGTGCCAGCAGCTTCTACCTAGCGGGTCATTACGAGCAGTACTTC	CASSFYLAGHYEQYF
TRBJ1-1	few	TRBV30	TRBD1	TGTGCCTGGATGTACAGGGGGCTGAGCACTGAAGCTTTCTTT	CAWMYRGLSTEAFF
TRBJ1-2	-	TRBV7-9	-	TGTGCCAGCAGCTGGGGGGGCTACACCTTC	CASSWGGYTF
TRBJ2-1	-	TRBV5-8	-	TGTGCCAGCAGCTTGCGCGGTCAGGGATACAATGAGCAGTTCTTC	CASSLRGQGYNEQFF
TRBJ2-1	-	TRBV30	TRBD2	TGTGCCTGGGTAGCGGGAGACTTGGCAATCTACAATGAGCAGTTCTTC	CAWVAGDLAIYNEQFF
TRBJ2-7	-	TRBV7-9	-	TGTGCCAGCAGCCAGGGAGAGTTCCACGAGCAGTACTTC	CASSQGEFHEQYF
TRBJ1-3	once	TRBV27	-	TGTGCCAGCAGACCCGGGACCTCTGGAAACACCATATATTTT	CASRPGTSGNTIYF
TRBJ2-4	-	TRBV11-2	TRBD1	TGTGCCAGCGGGACAGCGAAAAACATTCAGTACTTC	CASGTAKNIQYF
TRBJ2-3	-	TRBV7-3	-	TGTGCCAGCAGCTTCTGGCAAAGTCCAGATACGCAGTATTTT	CASSFWQSPDTQYF
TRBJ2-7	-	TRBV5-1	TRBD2	TGCGCCAGCAGCCCCGGCCCTAGCGGGAGTTACGAGCAGTACTTC	CASSPGPSGSYEQYF
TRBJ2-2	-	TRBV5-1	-	TGCGCCAGCTCCCCGGGGGCCGCGGGGTCATCCGGGGAGCTGTTTTTT	CASSPGAAGSSGELFF
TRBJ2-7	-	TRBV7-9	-	TGTGCCAGCAGCCCCGTCTGGACCTACGAGCAGTACTTC	CASSPVWTYEQYF
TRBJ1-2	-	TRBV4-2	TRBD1	TGTGCCAGCAGCCAAGTAACCCGGGACAGGGTGGGCTACACCTTC	CASSQVTRDRVGYTF
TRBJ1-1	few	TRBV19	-	TGTGCCAGTAGTCCTACTCGGATTGGTGAAGCTTTCTTT	CASSPTRIGEAFF
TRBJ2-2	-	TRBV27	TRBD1	TGTGCCAGCAGTCGGACAGGGCCGGCCGGGGAGCTGTTTTTT	CASSRTGPAGELFF
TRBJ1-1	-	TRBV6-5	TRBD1	TGTGCCAGCAGTTCCGACAGGGGAGGTACTGAAGCTTTCTTT	CASSSDRGGTEAFF
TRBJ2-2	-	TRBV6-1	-	TGTGCCAGCAGTGAAGCGGGGAAGGCGCGCCCGAACACCGGGGAGCTGTTTTTT	CASSEAGKARPNTGELFF
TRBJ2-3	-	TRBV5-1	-	TGCGCCAGCAGCTTGGGGGCGGCAGGGACAGATACGCAGTATTTT	CASSLGAAGTDTQYF
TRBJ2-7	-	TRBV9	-	TGTGCCAGCAGCGTTACAGGGAATAAACACGAGCAGTACTTC	CASSVTGNKHEQYF
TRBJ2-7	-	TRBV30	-	TGTGCCTGGAGTTACATTGACGGGGAGGAGCAGTACTTC	CAWSYIDGEEQYF
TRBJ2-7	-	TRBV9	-	TGTGCCAGCAGCCCTGCGGACAGTATCTACGAGCAGTACTTC	CASSPADSIYEQYF
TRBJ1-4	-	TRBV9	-	TGTGCCAGCAGCGCGCGCTCCAATAATGAAAAACTGTTTTTT	CASSARSNNEKLFF
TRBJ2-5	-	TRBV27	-	TGTGCCAGCAGTTTATCGGTGGGGTGGGAGACCCAGTACTTC	CASSLSVGWETQYF
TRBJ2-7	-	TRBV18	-	TGTGCCAGCTCACACCCGACAGTTATTGGCGAGCAGTACTTC	CASSHPTVIGEQYF
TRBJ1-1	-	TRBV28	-	TGTGCCAGCAGTTTCGGCGCGTTCTACCCTGAAGCTTTCTTT	CASSFGAFYPEAFF
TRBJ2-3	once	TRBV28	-	TGTGCCAGCAGTCCCCGGACTGTAGATACGCAGTATTTT	CASSPRTVDTQYF
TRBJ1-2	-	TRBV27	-	TGTGCCAGCAGTTTCCTGGCAGGGTCCTCTAACTATGGCTACACCTTC	CASSFLAGSSNYGYTF
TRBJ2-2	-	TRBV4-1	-	TGCGCCAGCAGCCAAGTCGATCGGGGCGGGGAGCTGTTTTTT	CASSQVDRGGELFF
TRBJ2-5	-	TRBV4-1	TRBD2	TGCGCCAGCAGCCTGGCAGGTGGGAGGGCGGGGGAGACCCAGTACTTC	CASSLAGGRAGETQYF
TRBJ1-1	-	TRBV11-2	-	TGTGCCAGCAGCTTTACTGAGACTGAAGCTTTCTTT	CASSFTETEAFF
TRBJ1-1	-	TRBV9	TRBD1	TGTGCCAGCAGCCCAGGACAGGGGAGCACTGAAGCTTTCTTT	CASSPGQGSTEAFF
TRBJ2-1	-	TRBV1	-	TGCACCAGCAGCCAAGACACCGCTGGTGCGTCCAATGAGCAGTTCTTC	CTSSQDTAGASNEQFF
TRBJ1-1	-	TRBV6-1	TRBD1	TGTGCCAGCAGTGGGGGACAGGCAGTGAACACTGAAGCTTTCTTT	CASSGGQAVNTEAFF